A single sample is the source of the 20 T cell receptor beta chains below, sequenced in a study of blood T cell repertoires in COVID-19. Here immunoSEQ multiplex PCR was the method, and the copy in TCRdb shows in-frame clones only, minus some. The table records over 200,000 clones, about nine tenths of them present only once. The sample taken for sequencing was PBMCs or T cells enriched from blood (not recorded which). These receptors originate from a human donor in a cohort exposed to, infected with or recovered from COVID-19 (not recorded which). The donor label of this sample is uncertain.

This chain links TRBV18 with TRBJ1-2; 9 bases match TRBD1. This CDR3 is 12 amino acids long. Germline CDR1 and CDR2: KGHSH and LQKENI. Germline trimming cut 6 bases from V and 8 bases from J; bases unmatched to any gene: 4. Here the CDR3 reads CASSGQGGGYTF. The DNA for the CDR3 is TGTGCCAGCTCGGGACAGGGTGGCGGCTACACCTTC.

This chain connects TRBV7-2 to TRBJ1-6; 7 positions match TRBD1. The CDR3 contains 14 residues. The V gene end was trimmed by 6 bases and the J gene end by 7 bases; junction bases not matched to a gene: 6. CDR1 SGHTA and CDR2 FQGNSA come from the germline V gene. CDR3 amino acids: CASRGTVGNSPLHF. The CDR3, as DNA: TGTGCCAGCAGGGGGACAGTTGGGAATTCACCCCTCCACTTT.

The rearrangement uses TRBV27 and TRBJ1-1; TRBD1 matches at 7 bases. CDR1 and CDR2 (germline): MNHEY, SMNVEV (reference sequence). V was clipped by 5 bases and J by 5 bases; unmatched bases: 11. CDR3 length: 15 amino acids. The CDR3 spells CASSPTTGLPTEAFF. The CDR3, as DNA: TGTGCCAGCAGTCCTACGACAGGGTTACCTACTGAAGCTTTCTTT.

The V gene is TRBV7-2, the J gene TRBJ2-1; tentative D call: TRBD2 (6 bases). The CDR3 runs to 14 residues. Per the germline V gene, CDR1 is SGHTA and CDR2 is FQGNSA. V dropped 2 bases and J dropped 6 bases, with 11 bases sitting between them. The CDR3 DNA sequence: TGTGCCAGCAGCTTAAACCCAGCGGGCAATGAGCAGTTCTTC. Protein: CASSLNPAGNEQFF.

This chain links TRBV6-5 with TRBJ1-2; 7 nucleotides match TRBD1. Germline V gene data show CDR1 as MNHEY and CDR2 as SVGAGI. This CDR3 spans 14 amino acids. Trimming cost V 4 bases and J 1 base; bases outside gene matches: 3. The CDR3 nucleotides are TGTGCCAGCAGTTCCCAGGGGGTTAACTATGGCTACACCTTC. This sequence encodes CASSSQGVNYGYTF.

The chain is built from TRBV7-2 and TRBJ2-2; 9 bases fit TRBD2. The length of the CDR3 is 15 residues. From germline, CDR1 is SGHTA and CDR2 FQGNSA. Trimming at V came to 5 bases and at J to 1 base, leaving 2 bases not matched to a gene. The CDR3 nucleotides are TGTGCCAGCAGCCATAGCGGGGGGAACACCGGGGAGCTGTTTTTT. This gives the protein CASSHSGGNTGELFF.

The chain joins TRBV7-2 to TRBJ1-1; maybe TRBD1 (5 bases). V was trimmed by 5 bases and J by 1 base, leaving 11 bases between them. The CDR3 runs 14 residues. Germline values: CDR1 SGHTA, CDR2 FQGNSA. Written as DNA, the CDR3 is TGTGCCAGCAGCCCCGACAGTAAGAACACTGAAGCTTTCTTT. This gives the protein CASSPDSKNTEAFF.

This chain connects TRBV7-6 to TRBJ2-2; 7 bases map to TRBD1. Unmatched junction bases numbered 12, after V lost 5 bases and J lost 6 bases. The V gene's germline CDR1 is SGHVS and CDR2 FNYEAQ. The CDR3 length is 16 residues. CDR3 coding DNA: TGTGCCAGCAGCCAACAGGCCTCAGGGGGACCCGGGGAGCTGTTTTTT. It is translated as CASSQQASGGPGELFF. Full variable domain (outside the CDR3, taken from reference TRBV7-6 and TRBJ2-2): GAGVSQSPRYKVTKRGQDVALRCDPISGHVSLYWYRQALGQGPEFLTYFNYEAQQDKSGLPNDRFSAERPEGSISTLTIQRTEQRDSAMYRCASSQQASGGPGELFFGEGSRLTVL.

V is TRBV6-6 and J is TRBJ1-3; tentatively, D is TRBD1 (5 bases). From germline, CDR1 is MNHNY and CDR2 SVGAGI (reference sequence). This CDR3 has 14 amino acids. Trimming shortened V by 4 bases and J by 4 bases, and 11 bases separated the two germline ends. The CDR3 nucleotides are TGTGCCAGCAGTTCCCGACAGAGCGGAAACACCATATATTTT. It yields the protein CASSSRQSGNTIYF.

This clone was observed once. The chain has TRBV6-5 and TRBJ1-5, with 9 bases lining up with TRBD1. With V trimmed by 5 bases and J by 8 bases, 7 bases remained unmatched. Germline lookup yields CDR1 MNHEY and CDR2 SVGAGI. CDR3 length equals 14 residues. Here the CDR3 reads CASSPMGQGEPQHF. Here the CDR3 DNA reads TGTGCCAGCAGTCCGATGGGACAGGGAGAGCCCCAGCATTTT.

The chain employs TRBV19 and TRBJ2-1, with 11 nucleotides matching TRBD1. Per germline, CDR1 LNHDA and CDR2 SQIVND (reference sequence). The CDR3 is made up of 15 amino acids. With V trimmed by 3 bases and J by 10 bases, 8 bases remained unmatched. The CDR3, as DNA: TGTGCCAGTAGTATTCGGACAGGGGGCGCGGAGGAGCAGTTCTTC. As protein: CASSIRTGGAEEQFF.

The V gene is TRBV19, the J gene TRBJ1-2, with D perhaps TRBD1 (5 bases). Per the germline V gene, CDR1 is LNHDA and CDR2 is SQIVND (reference sequence). The V end lost 4 bases, the J end lost 5 bases, and 11 bases lay between the germline ends. The CDR3 has 13 amino acids. CDR3 region: CASSTGPWYGYTF. The CDR3, as DNA: TGTGCCAGTAGTACAGGGCCATGGTATGGCTACACCTTC.

This clone was seen many times. The chain joins TRBV9 to TRBJ2-1, with TRBD2 identical over 11 bases. The germline V gene encodes CDR1 SGDLS and CDR2 YYNGEE. V dropped 4 bases and J dropped 4; count of bases not matched to a gene: 10. The CDR3 totals 17 residues. CDR3 loop: CASSYSLAGGIYNEQFF. CDR3 nucleotide sequence: TGTGCCAGCAGCTACTCTCTAGCGGGGGGAATTTACAATGAGCAGTTCTTC.

The V call is TRBV3-1 (or the pseudogene TRBV3-2), the J call TRBJ2-7; no firm D call. Trimming cost V 1 base and J 6 bases, with 19 bases left between them. Germline CDR1 LGHDT, CDR2 YNNKEL (reference sequence). There are 16 residues in the CDR3. DNA of the CDR3: TGTGCCAGCAGCCAAGTTAGTGACCCACAGACGTCCGAGCAGTACTTC. Protein: CASSQVSDPQTSEQYF.

The chain couples TRBV5-1 to TRBJ2-7; 7 bases map to TRBD1. The CDR3 length is 14 residues. Germline V CDR1 and CDR2: SGHRS, YFSETQ. Trimming at V came to 7 bases and at J to 3 bases, leaving 10 bases not matched to a gene. CDR3 sequence (DNA): TGCGCCAGCGCAAGGGGACAGAGTTTCTACGAGCAGTACTTC. Its translation: CASARGQSFYEQYF.

The chain carries TRBV19 and TRBJ1-5; the D gene is possibly TRBD1 (5 bases). With 4 bases removed from V and 1 base from J, the gap between germline ends came to 11 bases. CDR3 length equals 15 residues. Germline CDR1 LNHDA, CDR2 SQIVND (reference sequence). The CDR3 DNA reads TGTGCCAGTAGTACCACAGGCCTCAGCAATCAGCCCCAGCATTTT. Translated, it gives CASSTTGLSNQPQHF.

This chain joins TRBV4-1 and TRBJ1-5, with D possibly matching TRBD1 (5 bases). The CDR3 has 13 amino acids. Trimming left V 3 bases short and J 7 bases short, with 10 bases between. Germline CDR1 MGHRA, CDR2 YSYEKL. CDR3 bases: TGCGCCAGCAGCCAGGGGGAGGGGCAGCCCCAGCATTTT. This sequence encodes CASSQGEGQPQHF.

This chain links TRBV11-2 with TRBJ2-3, with D perhaps TRBD2 (5 bases). CDR1 is SGHAT, CDR2 FQNNGV, per germline. The CDR3 runs 13 residues. Trimming removed 8 bases at V and 5 bases at J, with 14 bases between. This CDR3 is CASSLFRGDTQYF. The CDR3 DNA reads as TGTGCCAGCTCACTTTTTCGGGGAGATACGCAGTATTTT. The variable domain in full, completed from reference TRBV11-2 and TRBJ2-3, reads EAGVAQSPRYKIIEKRQSVAFWCNPISGHATLYWYQQILGQGPKLLIQFQNNGVVDDSQLPKDRFSAERLKGVDSTLKIQPAKLEDSAVYLCASSLFRGDTQYFGPGTRLTVL.

The rearrangement joins TRBV5-6 to TRBJ1-1, with 7 positions matching TRBD1. Germline lookup yields CDR1 SGHDT and CDR2 YYEEEE. The V segment lost 5 bases and the J segment 7 bases; nucleotides outside the gene matches: 14. CDR3 length equals 15 residues. The CDR3 sequence: CASRAAGTAFLEAFF. CDR3 bases: TGTGCCAGCAGGGCCGCCGGGACAGCATTTCTTGAAGCTTTCTTT.

The chain joins TRBV6-5 to TRBJ2-7; 8 bases are shared with TRBD1. The CDR3 loop spans 15 amino acids. Germline V gives CDR1 MNHEY, CDR2 SVGAGI. V lost 4 bases and J lost 2; bases outside the gene matches: 7. DNA of the CDR3: TGTGCCAGCAGTTCCCTACCAGGGGGCCCCTACGAGCAGTACTTC. Its translation is CASSSLPGGPYEQYF.